This TCR beta chain appears in the sequencing data of a study of CXCR3-negative and CXCR3-positive naive CD8 T cells. Germline CDR1 and CDR2: SGHDN and FVKESK. This CDR3 has 16 amino acids. Points on this clonotype: Its antigen is undetermined.

General study findings and limits: TRB CDR3s were more hydrophobic in CXCR3-positive than in CXCR3-negative naive cells. Naive subsets did not differ in surface CD5, and the authors estimated TCR strength using properties of the TRB CDR3. Most assays used freshly isolated PBMCs, as cryopreservation partially reduced CXCR3.

UMI-labeled TRB cDNA libraries were prepared by 5' RACE. TCRdb re-analyzed the 5' RACE reads; it lists each CDR3 protein once, without DNA. The sample holds more than 100,000 distinct CDR3 sequences. The clonotype was recovered from a human donor in good health. Some clones in this sample may be carry-over from other donors' samples. The rearrangement uses TRBV14 and TRBJ1-1; without DNA, the TCRdb call of TRBD1 cannot be checked. Sequencing input: naive CXCR3+ CD8+ T cells from blood. The subset was: CD45RO-CCR7+CD27+CD95- naive CD8+ T cells expressing CXCR3 (TNR3+). CDR3: CASSQDNRGLITEAFF. The full variable domain, rest sourced from reference TRBV14 and TRBJ1-1, is EAGVTQFPSHSVIEKGQTVTLRCDPISGHDNLYWYRRVMGKEIKFLLHFVKESKQDESGMPNNRFLAERTGGTYSTLKVQPAELEDSGVYFCASSQDNRGLITEAFFGQGTRLTVV.